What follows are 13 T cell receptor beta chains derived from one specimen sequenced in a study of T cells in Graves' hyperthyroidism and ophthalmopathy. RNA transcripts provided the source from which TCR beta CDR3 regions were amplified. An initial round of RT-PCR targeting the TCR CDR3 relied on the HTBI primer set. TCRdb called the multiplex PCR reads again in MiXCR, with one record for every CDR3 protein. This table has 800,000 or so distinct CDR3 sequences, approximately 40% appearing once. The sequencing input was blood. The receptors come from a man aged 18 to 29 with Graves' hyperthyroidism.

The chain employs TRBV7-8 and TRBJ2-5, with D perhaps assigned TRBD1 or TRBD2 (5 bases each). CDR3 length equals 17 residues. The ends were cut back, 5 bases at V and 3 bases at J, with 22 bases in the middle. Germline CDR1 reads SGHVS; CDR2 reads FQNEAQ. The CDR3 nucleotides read TGTGCCAGCAGCCGCCAAAGGGGACGCCGGCAGAAAGAGACCCAGTACTTC. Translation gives CASSRQRGRRQKETQYF.

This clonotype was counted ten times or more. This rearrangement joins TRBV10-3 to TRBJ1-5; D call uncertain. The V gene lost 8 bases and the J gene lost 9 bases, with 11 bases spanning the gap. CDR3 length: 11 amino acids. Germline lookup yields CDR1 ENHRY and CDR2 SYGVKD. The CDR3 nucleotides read TGTGCCATCGGCGGGGAGCGGCCCCAGCATTTT. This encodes CAIGGERPQHF.

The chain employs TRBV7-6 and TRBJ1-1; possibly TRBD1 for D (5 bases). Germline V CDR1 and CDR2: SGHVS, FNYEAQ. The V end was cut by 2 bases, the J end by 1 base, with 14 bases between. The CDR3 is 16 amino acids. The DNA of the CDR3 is TGTGCCAGCAGCTTATATCCCGGGGCTTCGAACACTGAAGCTTTCTTT. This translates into CASSLYPGASNTEAFF.

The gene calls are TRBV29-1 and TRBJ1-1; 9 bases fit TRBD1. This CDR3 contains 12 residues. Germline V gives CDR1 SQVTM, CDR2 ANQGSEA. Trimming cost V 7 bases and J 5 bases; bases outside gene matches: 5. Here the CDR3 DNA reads TGCAGCGCCCTGGACAGGGGAACTGAAGCTTTCTTT. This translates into CSALDRGTEAFF.

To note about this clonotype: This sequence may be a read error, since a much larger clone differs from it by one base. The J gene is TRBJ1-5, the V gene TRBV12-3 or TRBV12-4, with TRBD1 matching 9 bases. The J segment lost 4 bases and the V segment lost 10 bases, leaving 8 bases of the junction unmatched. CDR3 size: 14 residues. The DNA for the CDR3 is TGTGCCAACAGGGGACAGGGAAGGAATCAGCCCCAGCATTTT. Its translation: CANRGQGRNQPQHF.

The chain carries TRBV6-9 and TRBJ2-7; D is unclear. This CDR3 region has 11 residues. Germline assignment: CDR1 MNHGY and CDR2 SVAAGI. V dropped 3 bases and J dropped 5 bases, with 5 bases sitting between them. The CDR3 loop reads CASSYAHEQYF. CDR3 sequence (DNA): TGTGCCAGCAGTTACGCCCACGAGCAGTACTTC.

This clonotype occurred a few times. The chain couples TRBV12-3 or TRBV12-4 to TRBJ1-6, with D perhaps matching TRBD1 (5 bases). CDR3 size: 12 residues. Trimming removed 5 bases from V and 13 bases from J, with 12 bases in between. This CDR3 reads CASSQGSGPLHF. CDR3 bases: TGTGCCAGCAGTCAGGGAAGCGGGCCCCTCCACTTT.

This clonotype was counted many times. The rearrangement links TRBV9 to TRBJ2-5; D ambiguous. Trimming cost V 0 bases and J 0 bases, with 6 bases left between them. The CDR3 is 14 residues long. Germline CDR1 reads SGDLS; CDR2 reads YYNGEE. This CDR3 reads CASSVAGYQETQYF. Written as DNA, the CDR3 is TGTGCCAGCAGCGTAGCGGGCTACCAAGAGACCCAGTACTTC. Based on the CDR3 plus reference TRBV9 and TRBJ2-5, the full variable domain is DSGVTQTPKHLITATGQRVTLRCSPRSGDLSVYWYQQSLDQGLQFLIQYYNGEERAKGNILERFSAQQFPDLHSELNLSSLELGDSALYFCASSVAGYQETQYFGPGTRLLVL.

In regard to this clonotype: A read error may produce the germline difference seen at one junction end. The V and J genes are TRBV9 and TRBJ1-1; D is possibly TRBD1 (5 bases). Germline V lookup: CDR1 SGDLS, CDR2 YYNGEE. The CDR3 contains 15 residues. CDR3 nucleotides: TGTGCCAGCAGCGTCTCCCTATCAGGGAACGCTGAAGCTTTCTTT. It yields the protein CASSVSLSGNAEAFF. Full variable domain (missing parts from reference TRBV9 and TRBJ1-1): DSGVTQTPKHLITATGQRVTLRCSPRSGDLSVYWYQQSLDQGLQFLIQYYNGEERAKGNILERFSAQQFPDLHSELNLSSLELGDSALYFCASSVSLSGNAEAFFGQGTRLTVV.

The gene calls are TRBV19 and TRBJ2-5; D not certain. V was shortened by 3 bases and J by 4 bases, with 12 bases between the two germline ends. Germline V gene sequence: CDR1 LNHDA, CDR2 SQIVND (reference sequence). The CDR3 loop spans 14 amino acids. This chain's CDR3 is CASSIGSYRETQYF. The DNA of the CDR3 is TGTGCCAGTAGTATTGGATCGTACCGAGAGACCCAGTACTTC. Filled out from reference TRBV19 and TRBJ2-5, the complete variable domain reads DGGITQSPKYLFRKEGQNVTLSCEQNLNHDAMYWYRQDPGQGLRLIYYSQIVNDFQKGDIAEGYSVSREKKESFPLTVTSAQKNPTAFYLCASSIGSYRETQYFGPGTRLLVL.

The chain's CDR3 is CASIAAGGAYEQYF. CDR3 coding DNA: TGTGCCAGCATCGCAGCGGGAGGCGCCTACGAGCAGTACTTC. V gene TRBV6-5 combines with J gene TRBJ2-7, with 9 bases aligning to TRBD2. CDR3 length equals 14 residues. CDR1 and CDR2 (germline): MNHEY, SVGAGI. The junction had 6 bases not matched to a gene; V was cut back by 7 bases and J by 2 bases.

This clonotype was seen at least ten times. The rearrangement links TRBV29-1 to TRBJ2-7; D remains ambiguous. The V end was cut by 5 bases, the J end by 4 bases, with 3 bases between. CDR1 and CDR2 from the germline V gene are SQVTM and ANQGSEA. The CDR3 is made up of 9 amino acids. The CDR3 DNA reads TGCAGCGTTCTGTACGAGCAGTACTTC. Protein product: CSVLYEQYF.

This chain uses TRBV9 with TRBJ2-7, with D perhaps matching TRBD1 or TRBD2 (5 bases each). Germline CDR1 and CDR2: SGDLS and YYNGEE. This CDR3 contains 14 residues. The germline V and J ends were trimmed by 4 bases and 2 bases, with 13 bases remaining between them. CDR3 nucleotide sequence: TGTGCCAGCAGCCGAGGGGTGGTAGCCTACGAGCAGTACTTC. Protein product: CASSRGVVAYEQYF.